These 20 T cell receptor beta chains share one sample of origin, sequenced in a study of TIL therapy for anti-PD-1-resistant metastatic lung cancer. The immunoSEQ assay was v3. The data were produced by immunoSEQ multiplex PCR, yet TCRdb's version contains in-frame clones alone and is incomplete. The sample carries about 5,100 clones, 64% recorded once. Time point defined: pre-treatment sample, taken before nivolumab and TIL therapy. Most excised metastases sampled were pleural nodules or supraclavicular lymph nodes. The material sequenced was tumor tissue, taken at baseline. The receptors here all came from a man between 65 and 79 years old with non-small cell lung cancer.

The chain carries TRBV7-9 and TRBJ2-1; tentative D call: TRBD1 (5 bases). V lost 1 base to trimming and J lost 4 bases, with 8 bases between them. The CDR3 contains 14 residues. Per germline, CDR1 SEHNR and CDR2 FQNEAQ (reference sequence). The DNA for the CDR3 is TGTGCCAGCAGCTTAGAAGACAGATACAATGAGCAGTTCTTC. Encoded protein: CASSLEDRYNEQFF.

This clone was observed a handful of times. The chain has TRBV7-9 and TRBJ2-5; possibly TRBD2 for D (6 bases). V was clipped by 6 bases and J by 5 bases, with 10 bases between them. Germline V CDR1 and CDR2: SEHNR, FQNEAQ (reference sequence). The CDR3 is 12 residues long. In DNA, the CDR3 is TGTGCCAGCAGACCCGGGGGTGAGACCCAGTACTTC. Translated: CASRPGGETQYF. Full variable domain (rest looked up from reference TRBV7-9 and TRBJ2-5): DTGVSQNPRHKITKRGQNVTFRCDPISEHNRLYWYRQTLGQGPEFLTYFQNEAQLEKSRLLSDRFSAERPKGSFSTLEIQRTEQGDSAMYLCASRPGGETQYFGPGTRLLVL.

This chain joins TRBV5-4 and TRBJ1-2; D gene unclear. V lost 7 bases and J lost 0, with 16 bases in between. Germline V CDR1 and CDR2: SGHNT, YYREEE (reference sequence). The CDR3 loop spans 15 amino acids. The CDR3 region is CASSLVRAANYGYTF. Written as DNA, the CDR3 is TGTGCCAGCTCCTTGGTACGGGCCGCTAACTATGGCTACACCTTC.

V gene TRBV18 combines with J gene TRBJ1-2; D remains unclear. The CDR3 contains 18 residues. V was clipped by 3 bases and J by 3 bases, with 23 bases between them. The V gene's germline CDR1 is KGHSH and CDR2 LQKENI. The CDR3: CASSPLSQVSKDYYGYTF. As DNA, the CDR3 is TGTGCCAGCTCACCCCTATCGCAGGTGAGCAAGGATTACTATGGCTACACCTTC.

This rearrangement joins TRBV6-1 to TRBJ2-1; 7 positions match TRBD1. Germline trimming cut 5 bases from V and 7 bases from J; bases unmatched to any gene: 11. The V gene's germline CDR1 is MNHNS and CDR2 SASEGT. The CDR3 runs 15 residues. In DNA, the CDR3 is TGTGCCAGCAGTTCCGGGACAGAGATGATGAATGAGCAGTTCTTC. Translating gives CASSSGTEMMNEQFF.

The genes are TRBV6-5 and TRBJ1-2; D might be TRBD1 (5 bases). The V end lost 3 bases, the J end lost 5 bases, and 13 bases lay between the germline ends. Germline V CDR1 and CDR2: MNHEY, SVGAGI. The CDR3 has 14 residues. In DNA, the CDR3 is TGTGCCAGCAGTTATGGGGGTGAAAGTTATGGCTACACCTTC. Its translation is CASSYGGESYGYTF.

The gene calls are TRBV7-9 and TRBJ1-1, with D hard to call. V lost 3 bases to trimming and J lost 1 base, with 3 bases between them. Germline V CDR1 and CDR2: SEHNR, FQNEAQ (reference sequence). The CDR3 spans 12 residues. The CDR3 reads CASSFPNTEAFF. Written as DNA, the CDR3 is TGTGCCAGCAGCTTCCCGAACACTGAAGCTTTCTTT.

In its sample, this clone was seen a few times. CDR3 DNA sequence: TGTGCCAGCAGCTTAGGAGGGAGTGCGTGGGAGCAGTACTTC. It translates to CASSLGGSAWEQYF. The chain is built from TRBV7-2 and TRBJ2-7, with D tentatively TRBD2 (5 bases). The CDR3 is 14 amino acids. CDR1 and CDR2 from the germline V gene are SGHTA and FQGNSA. The V and J ends lost 1 base and 7 bases respectively, with 14 bases between them.

This clone was found a few times. The J gene is TRBJ1-2, the V gene TRBV27; D unclear. CDR1 is MNHEY and CDR2 is SMNVEV in the germline V gene (reference sequence). The CDR3 is 14 residues long. V was cut by 3 bases and J by 2 bases, with 10 bases left in between. For the CDR3, the DNA is TGTGCCAGCAGTTTTCTTCCCAGGAACTATGGCTACACCTTC. It yields the protein CASSFLPRNYGYTF.

This CDR3 reads CASSRGTSTEAFF. CDR3 DNA: TGTGCCAGTAGCAGGGGTACGAGCACTGAAGCTTTCTTT. The genes are TRBV19 and TRBJ1-1, with D perhaps matching TRBD1 (6 bases). The length of the CDR3 is 13 residues. V lost 6 bases to trimming and J lost 4 bases, with 12 bases between them. Germline-derived CDR1 and CDR2 are LNHDA and SQIVND (reference sequence).

The gene calls are TRBV7-2 and TRBJ1-1, with 9 bases identical to TRBD1. CDR1 and CDR2 from the germline V gene are SGHTA and FQGNSA. J was trimmed by 5 bases and V by 4 bases; bases with no gene match: 8. The CDR3 is 15 amino acids. The CDR3 protein is CASSWTGAPGTEAFF. The CDR3 DNA is TGTGCCAGCAGCTGGACAGGGGCCCCGGGGACTGAAGCTTTCTTT.

CDR3 amino acids: CAISGGQGGNNEQFF. CDR3 coding DNA: TGTGCCATCAGTGGGGGACAGGGGGGTAACAATGAGCAGTTCTTC. V gene TRBV10-3 combines with J gene TRBJ2-1, with 11 bases that match TRBD1. There are 15 residues in the CDR3. From germline, CDR1 is ENHRY and CDR2 SYGVKD. V lost 4 bases, J lost 5 bases, and 4 bases stayed unmatched.

This chain connects TRBV27 to TRBJ1-6; unclear D gene. Looked up from germline, CDR1 is MNHEY and CDR2 is SMNVEV (reference sequence). Trimming stripped 5 bases from V and 13 bases from J, with 12 bases between. This CDR3 is 12 amino acids long. CDR3 in DNA: TGTGCCAGCAGTACCCAGACGTTGCCCCTCCACTTT. Translation: CASSTQTLPLHF.

The V and J genes are TRBV9 and TRBJ2-3, with a possible D match to TRBD2 (6 bases). The CDR3 consists of 14 residues. Deletions cut 4 bases from V and 0 bases from J, with 9 bases between. The germline V gene has CDR1 SGDLS and CDR2 YYNGEE. The CDR3 DNA reads TGTGCCAGCAGCTTTAGCGGAAGCACAGATACGCAGTATTTT. Translating it yields CASSFSGSTDTQYF.

This clone has a handful of counts. The chain couples TRBV28 to TRBJ2-7; TRBD1 is a possible D gene (6 bases). V was pared by 10 bases and J by 2 bases, with 15 bases between. The CDR3 sequence is 13 residues long. Germline loops: CDR1 MDHEN, CDR2 SYDVKM. The CDR3 here is CATARGGTYEQYF. The DNA for the CDR3 is TGTGCCACCGCGCGAGGGGGAACCTACGAGCAGTACTTC.

This clone showed up just a few times. V and J are TRBV4-1 and TRBJ2-7; TRBD1 agrees at 7 bases. The CDR3 loop spans 15 amino acids. CDR1 is MGHRA, CDR2 YSYEKL, per germline. Trimming at V came to 1 base and at J to 2 bases, leaving 5 bases not matched to a gene. CDR3 sequence (DNA): TGCGCCAGCAGCCAAGGACGGACAGGCGCCTACGAGCAGTACTTC. Its protein is CASSQGRTGAYEQYF.

This chain links TRBV4-3 with TRBJ2-7, with TRBD2 as a possible D gene (5 bases). The CDR3 is 14 residues long. V was pared by 4 bases and J by 2 bases, with 12 bases between. Germline CDR1 is LGHNA and CDR2 is YSLEER. The CDR3 coding sequence is TGCGCCAGCAGCCCCCGCGCGGGCCCCTACGAGCAGTACTTC. Its translation is CASSPRAGPYEQYF.

This chain connects TRBV6-1 to TRBJ2-4, with D hard to call. Per the germline V gene, CDR1 is MNHNS and CDR2 is SASEGT. The CDR3 sequence is 17 residues long. Trimming took off 1 base at V and 2 bases at J, with 15 bases between the two ends. The CDR3 nucleotides are TGTGCCAGCAGTGAAGTGGGCATAAGTGGATCCAAAAACATTCAGTACTTC. Residues: CASSEVGISGSKNIQYF.

In nucleotides, the CDR3 is TGCGCCAGCAGCCAAGAGGAGGGCAATGAGCAGTTCTTC. Amino acid sequence: CASSQEEGNEQFF. The chain is built from TRBV4-1 and TRBJ2-1; D possibly corresponds to TRBD2 (6 bases). This CDR3 is built from 13 residues. Germline V gives CDR1 MGHRA, CDR2 YSYEKL. The V end was cut by 0 bases, the J end by 6 bases, with 6 bases between.

The gene calls are TRBV7-2 and TRBJ2-5, with a tentative D call TRBD2 (5 bases). Germline CDR1 is SGHTA and CDR2 is FQGNSA. Between the trimmed V and J ends, which lost 4 bases and 5 bases, there was a span of 14 bases. The CDR3 length is 14 residues. The CDR3 nucleotides are TGTGCCAGCAGCTCTCCAACTAGTCCGGAGACCCAGTACTTC. This sequence encodes CASSSPTSPETQYF.